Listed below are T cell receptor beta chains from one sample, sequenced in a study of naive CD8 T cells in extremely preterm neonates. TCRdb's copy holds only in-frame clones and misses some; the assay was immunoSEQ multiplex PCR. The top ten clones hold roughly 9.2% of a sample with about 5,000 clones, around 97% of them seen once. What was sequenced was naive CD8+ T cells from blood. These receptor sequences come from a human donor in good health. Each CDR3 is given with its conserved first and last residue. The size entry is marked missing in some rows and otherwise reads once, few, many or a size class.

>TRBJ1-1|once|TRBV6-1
CASSQMGTLNTEAFF
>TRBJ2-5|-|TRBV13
CASSLSGGRERLQETQYF
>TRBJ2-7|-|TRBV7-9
CASSFLSTQRVSGYEQYF
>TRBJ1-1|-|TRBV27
CASSKGANTEAFF
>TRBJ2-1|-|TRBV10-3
CAISEGLEQFF
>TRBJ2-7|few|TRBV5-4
CASSSGQGVTYEQYF
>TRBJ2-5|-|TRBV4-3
CASSQGLADQETQYF
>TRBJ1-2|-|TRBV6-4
CASTKILTGATYGYTF
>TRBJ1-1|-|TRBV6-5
CASSYGAVVNTEAFF
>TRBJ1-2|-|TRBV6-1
CASSAQGYDDYTF
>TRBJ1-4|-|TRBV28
CASSLGGHNEKLFF
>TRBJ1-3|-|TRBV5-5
CASSLREVLSGNTIYF
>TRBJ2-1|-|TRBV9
CASSVVGTGGDEQFF
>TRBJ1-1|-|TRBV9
CASSVALGAGAEAFF
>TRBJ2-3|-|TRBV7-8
CASSRRGADTQYF
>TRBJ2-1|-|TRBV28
CASSLGSGQGFYEQFF
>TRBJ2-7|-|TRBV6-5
CASSYSGGEQYF
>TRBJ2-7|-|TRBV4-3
CASSQDHGREFSYEQYF
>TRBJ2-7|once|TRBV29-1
CSVGRTGASYEQYF
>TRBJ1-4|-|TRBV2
CASSEFHYEKLFF
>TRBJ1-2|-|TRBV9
CASSVSRDSYGYTF
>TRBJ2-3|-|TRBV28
CASSLRRGNTDTQYF
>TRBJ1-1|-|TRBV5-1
CASSSTGGGEAFF
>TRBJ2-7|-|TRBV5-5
CASSWTTGAGDEQYF
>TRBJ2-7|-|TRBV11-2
CASSLEGAGTSTYEQYF
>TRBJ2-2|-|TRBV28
CASSPAVQGYTGELFF
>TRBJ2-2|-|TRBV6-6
CASSSDRANTGELFF
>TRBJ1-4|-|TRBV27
CASSLSVTNEKLFF
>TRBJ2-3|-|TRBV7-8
CASSPGGAADTQYF
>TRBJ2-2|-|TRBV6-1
CASSELSVLAGANTGELFF
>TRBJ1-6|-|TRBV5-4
CASSLGQGNNSPLHF
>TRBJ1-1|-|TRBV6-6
CASSLRVNTEAFF
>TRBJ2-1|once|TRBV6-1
CASNIYNEQFF
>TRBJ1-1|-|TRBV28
CAIRRYTEAFF
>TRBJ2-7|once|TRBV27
CASSLLAGNSYEQYF
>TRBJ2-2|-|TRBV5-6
CASSLASGGANTGELFF
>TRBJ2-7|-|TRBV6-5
CASSYSQDSPYEQYF
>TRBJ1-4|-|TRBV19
CASTPVLVRGTNEKLFF
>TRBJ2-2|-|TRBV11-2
CASSSQPDSRPGELFF
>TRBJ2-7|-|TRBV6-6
CASSYSHAYEQYF
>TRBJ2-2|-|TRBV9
CASSVEGGLNTGELFF
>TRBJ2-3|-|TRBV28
CASSFGGSATDTQYF
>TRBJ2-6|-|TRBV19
CASSISAGAGANVLTF
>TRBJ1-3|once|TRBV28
CASSHPERRHTIYF
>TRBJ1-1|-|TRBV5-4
CASSPDSATEAFF
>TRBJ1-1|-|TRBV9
CASSVEGAPLLNTEAFF
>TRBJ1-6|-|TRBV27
CASSLYRGDSPLHF
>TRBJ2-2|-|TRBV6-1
CASSTQGFGTGELFF
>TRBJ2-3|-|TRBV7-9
CASSLESPTDTQYF
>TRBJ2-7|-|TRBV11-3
CASSLAWVRGTSYEQYF
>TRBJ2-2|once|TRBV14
CASSPQTGTGEFLSTGELFF
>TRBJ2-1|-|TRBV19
CASSIGLEQFF